The clone carrying this T cell receptor beta chain was counted a single time. J was trimmed by 4 bases and V by 5 bases; bases with no gene match: 11. CDR1 is SGHVS and CDR2 is FNYEAQ in the germline V gene. The CDR3 has 18 amino acids. This sample is drawn from a study of blood T cell repertoires in COVID-19. Study summary: Sites across the United States, Italy and Spain contributed samples from acute and convalescent COVID-19.

Original data processing: Reference gene primer amplification in the assay estimated nucleated cell counts. Clones were read by immunoSEQ multiplex PCR, and TCRdb kept only the in-frame ones, dropping some. V and J calls plus clone size are reproduced from that table; the DNA served to infer D and trimming. The table has over 250,000 clones, roughly 86% seen once. Enrolled through a virtual design, the participants were between 18 and 89 years of age and came from around 25 US areas. Participant reports of clinical history set cohort assignment. The origin of this receptor is a woman in her 30s who had recovered from COVID-19. The V and J genes are TRBV7-6 and TRBJ2-1; 13 bases line up with TRBD2. Source material: PBMCs or T cells enriched from blood (not recorded which). This chain's CDR3 is CASSRPTSGGRGYNEQFF. The CDR3, as DNA: TGTGCCAGCAGCCGGCCGACTAGCGGGGGGCGAGGGTACAATGAGCAGTTCTTC.